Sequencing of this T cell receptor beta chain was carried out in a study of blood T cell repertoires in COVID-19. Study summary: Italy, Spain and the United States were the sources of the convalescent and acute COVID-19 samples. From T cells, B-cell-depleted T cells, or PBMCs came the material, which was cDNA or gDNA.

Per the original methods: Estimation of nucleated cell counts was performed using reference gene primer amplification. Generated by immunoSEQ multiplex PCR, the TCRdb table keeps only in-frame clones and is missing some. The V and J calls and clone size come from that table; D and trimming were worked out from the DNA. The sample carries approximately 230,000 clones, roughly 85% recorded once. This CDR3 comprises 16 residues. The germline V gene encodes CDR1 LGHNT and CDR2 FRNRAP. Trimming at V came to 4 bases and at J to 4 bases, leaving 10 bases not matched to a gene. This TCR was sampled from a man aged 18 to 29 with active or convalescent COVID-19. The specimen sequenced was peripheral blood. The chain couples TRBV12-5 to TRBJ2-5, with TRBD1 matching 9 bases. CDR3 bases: TGTGCTAGTGGTTCCGACAGGGGGGGTGGAATAGAGACCCAGTACTTC. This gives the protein CASGSDRGGGIETQYF.